The 29 T cell receptor beta chains in this list originate from one sample, sequenced in a study of CD8 T cells in Susac syndrome. The RNA, about 0.45 to 1 ug, was put through reverse transcription using random hexamers. MiXCR, run by TCRdb on the immunoSEQ multiplex PCR reads, gives a single entry per CDR3 protein. The top ten clones hold 0.15% to 0.2% of a sample with around 190,000 distinct CDR3 sequences, 95% of them seen once. Source material: CD8+ T cells from PBMCs. These receptors were collected from a human donor with multiple sclerosis.

The rearrangement joins TRBV15 to TRBJ2-3; 16 bases line up with TRBD2. The CDR3 is 19 residues long. With V trimmed by 0 bases and J by 2 bases, 5 bases remained unmatched. Looked up from germline, CDR1 is LNHNV and CDR2 is YYDKDF (reference sequence). This CDR3 reads CATSRDGTSGGVPTDTQYF. The CDR3 DNA reads TGTGCCACCAGCAGAGATGGGACTAGCGGGGGGGTCCCCACAGATACGCAGTATTTT.

The gene calls are TRBV27 and TRBJ2-7; D is undetermined. CDR3 length equals 14 residues. The germline V gene encodes CDR1 MNHEY and CDR2 SMNVEV (reference sequence). Trimming left V 4 bases short and J 2 bases short, with 12 bases between. CDR3 DNA: TGTGCCAGCAGTTCCCAGAAAAACCCCTACGAGCAGTACTTC. This translates into CASSSQKNPYEQYF.

The chain is built from TRBV9 and TRBJ1-5, with D possibly matching TRBD1 (5 bases). CDR1 is SGDLS, CDR2 YYNGEE, per germline. The CDR3 covers 17 residues. V was clipped by 4 bases and J by 4 bases, with 21 bases between them. CDR3 sequence reads: CASSRFPTVSPNQPQHF. CDR3 coding DNA: TGTGCCAGCAGCAGATTCCCGACAGTTAGCCCAAATCAGCCCCAGCATTTT.

V is TRBV29-1 and J is TRBJ2-1; 12 bases agree with TRBD2. Germline-derived CDR1 and CDR2 are SQVTM and ANQGSEA. This CDR3 region has 14 residues. With 8 bases clipped from V and 7 bases from J, the junction kept 9 bases outside the gene matches. The CDR3 loop is CSHCRTSGVNEQFF. The CDR3 region has the DNA TGCAGCCATTGTCGGACTAGCGGGGTTAATGAGCAGTTCTTC.

The chain employs TRBV13 and TRBJ1-2; 7 bases align to TRBD1. V lost 8 bases, J lost 4 bases, and 4 bases stayed unmatched. Germline V gene sequence: CDR1 PRHDT, CDR2 FYEKMQ (reference sequence). The CDR3 loop spans 12 amino acids. The CDR3 coding sequence is TGTGCCAGCTCACCAGGGGGCTATGGCTACACCTTC. Amino acid sequence: CASSPGGYGYTF.

V gene TRBV7-9 combines with J gene TRBJ2-7; D is uncertain. The germline CDR1 and CDR2 sequences are SEHNR and FQNEAQ (reference sequence). Trimming cost V 5 bases and J 0 bases, with 17 bases left between them. This CDR3 spans 16 amino acids. The CDR3 DNA reads as TGTGCCAGCAGCCCCTACCTGGTTTTAAGCTCCTACGAGCAGTACTTC. Protein: CASSPYLVLSSYEQYF.

The rearrangement links TRBV6-5 to TRBJ2-1; D is ambiguous. The CDR3 length is 14 residues. Germline CDR1 and CDR2: MNHEY and SVGAGI. The V gene lost 0 bases and the J gene lost 3 bases, with 6 bases spanning the gap. This chain's CDR3 is CASSYSDFYNEQFF. In nucleotides, the CDR3 is TGTGCCAGCAGTTACTCTGACTTCTACAATGAGCAGTTCTTC.

CDR3 sequence (DNA): TGTGCCACCAGCAACCTGAGGGGGCCTGGAAACACCATATATTTT. It encodes CATSNLRGPGNTIYF. V gene TRBV15 combines with J gene TRBJ1-3, with 7 bases identical to TRBD1. Per the germline V gene, CDR1 is LNHNV and CDR2 is YYDKDF (reference sequence). V was pared by 4 bases and J by 2 bases, with 5 bases of the junction left unmatched. The CDR3 consists of 15 residues. Combining the CDR3 with reference TRBV15 and TRBJ1-3 gives the whole variable domain DAMVIQNPRYQVTQFGKPVTLSCSQTLNHNVMYWYQQKSSQAPKLLFHYYDKDFNNEADTPDNFQSRRPNTSFCFLDIRSPGLGDTAMYLCATSNLRGPGNTIYFGEGSWLTVV.

The chain recombines TRBV29-1 with TRBJ1-1; D gene uncertain. This CDR3 spans 11 amino acids. V was clipped by 6 bases and J by 10 bases, with 15 bases between them. Per germline, CDR1 SQVTM and CDR2 ANQGSEA. DNA for the CDR3: TGCAGCGTCCCGAGCCCGGTGGGAGCTTTCTTT. Amino acid sequence: CSVPSPVGAFF.

The chain is built from TRBV27 and TRBJ1-5; D uncertain. CDR3 length: 13 amino acids. Looked up from germline, CDR1 is MNHEY and CDR2 is SMNVEV (reference sequence). Trimming took off 5 bases at V and 6 bases at J, with 11 bases between the two ends. The CDR3: CASSPSDLQPQHF. The CDR3 DNA reads TGTGCCAGCAGTCCCTCGGACCTTCAGCCCCAGCATTTT.

This chain's CDR3 is CASTPSAYSNQPQHF. The CDR3 nucleotides are TGTGCCAGCACCCCCAGCGCCTATAGCAATCAGCCCCAGCATTTT. This chain uses TRBV27 with TRBJ1-5; D uncertain. There are 15 residues in the CDR3. Germline V gene data show CDR1 as MNHEY and CDR2 as SMNVEV (reference sequence). V lost 7 bases and J lost 0, with 13 bases in between.

This clonotype occurred once. The rearrangement uses TRBV20-1 and TRBJ2-1, with 8 bases matching TRBD1. The J segment lost 4 bases and the V segment lost 6 bases, leaving 14 bases of the junction unmatched. The CDR3 loop spans 16 amino acids. Germline CDR1 DFQATT, CDR2 SNEGSKA (reference sequence). This CDR3 reads CSAAERTGTIYNEQFF. CDR3 nucleotides: TGCAGTGCCGCAGAGAGGACAGGGACGATATACAATGAGCAGTTCTTC.

This chain joins TRBV15 and TRBJ2-3; TRBD2 aligns across 9 bases. The CDR3 loop spans 18 amino acids. The germline V gene has CDR1 LNHNV and CDR2 YYDKDF (reference sequence). Trimming cost V 0 bases and J 3 bases; bases outside gene matches: 10. The CDR3 DNA reads TGTGCCACCAGCAGAGAAGTTTGGGCGGGGGGGTCAACAGATACGCAGTATTTT. It translates to CATSREVWAGGSTDTQYF.

The chain employs TRBV4-1 and TRBJ1-2; 12 bases map to TRBD1. This CDR3 region has 21 residues. The V segment lost 2 bases and the J segment 7 bases; nucleotides outside the gene matches: 23. Germline CDR1 is MGHRA and CDR2 is YSYEKL. The CDR3 reads CASSQTYPARDRGPGLAGYTF. CDR3 bases: TGCGCCAGCAGCCAAACATACCCGGCCCGGGACAGGGGGCCGGGATTGGCTGGCTACACCTTC.

As for this clonotype: Relative to the germline gene, one junction end is altered; a read error may explain this. The rearrangement joins TRBV7-9 to TRBJ2-5; D gene unclear. The CDR3 covers 9 residues. Per the germline V gene, CDR1 is SEHNR and CDR2 is FQNEAQ (reference sequence). The CDR3 spells CASSLGRDF. The CDR3 DNA sequence: TGTGCCAGCAGCTTGGGTCGAGACTTC.

This clonotype was observed a single time. The chain recombines TRBV5-4 with TRBJ1-2, with D perhaps TRBD1 (5 bases). CDR1 and CDR2 from the germline V gene are SGHNT and YYREEE (reference sequence). CDR3 length: 13 amino acids. The germline V and J ends were trimmed by 7 bases and 8 bases, with 18 bases remaining between them. The CDR3 reads CASEGPGFRGYTF. CDR3 DNA sequence: TGTGCCAGCGAAGGCCCAGGGTTTAGGGGCTACACCTTC.

This sequence joins TRBV6-1 and TRBJ2-7, with D unresolved. V dropped 7 bases and J dropped 2 bases, with 12 bases sitting between them. The CDR3 totals 13 residues. Germline CDR1 MNHNS, CDR2 SASEGT. The CDR3, as DNA: TGTGCCAGCAATGCCCGACAAGCCTACGAGCAGTACTTC. This gives the protein CASNARQAYEQYF.

CDR3 amino acids: CASSFILAGVGETQYF. The CDR3 nucleotides are TGTGCCAGCAGTTTCATCCTAGCGGGAGTTGGAGAGACCCAGTACTTC. The chain employs TRBV28 and TRBJ2-5, with 10 bases matching TRBD2. This CDR3 is 16 amino acids long. V dropped 3 bases and J dropped 4; count of bases not matched to a gene: 8. Germline CDR1 is MDHEN and CDR2 is SYDVKM.

The table lists this clonotype with a count of one. The rearrangement uses TRBV4-1 and TRBJ2-5, with D maybe TRBD1 (5 bases). The V end was cut by 0 bases, the J end by 5 bases, with 16 bases between. CDR3 length equals 16 residues. The germline V gene encodes CDR1 MGHRA and CDR2 YSYEKL. The CDR3 spells CASSQDWPRVGETQYF. The CDR3 DNA follows: TGCGCCAGCAGCCAAGATTGGCCCAGGGTTGGCGAGACCCAGTACTTC.

The V gene is TRBV21-1, the J gene TRBJ1-2. TRBV21-1 is noted as a pseudogene. CDR3 length: 14 amino acids. Here the CDR3 reads CASSHNTPNYGYTF. The CDR3 bases are TGTGCCAGCAGCCACAATACACCTAACTATGGCTACACCTTC.

The J gene is TRBJ2-2, the V gene TRBV5-6; tentative D call: TRBD2 (5 bases). V gave up 7 bases and J gave up 5 bases, with 9 bases separating them. The CDR3 contains 12 residues. The V gene's germline CDR1 is SGHDT and CDR2 YYEEEE. The CDR3 region has the DNA TGTGCCAGCGGGAGTGGTACCGGGGAGCTGTTTTTT. It yields the protein CASGSGTGELFF.

This clonotype was seen just once. The chain couples TRBV28 to TRBJ2-1; 10 nucleotides match TRBD2. The CDR3 is made up of 14 amino acids. Trimming at V came to 4 bases and at J to 7 bases, leaving 4 bases not matched to a gene. The germline gives CDR1 MDHEN, CDR2 SYDVKM. CDR3 nucleotide sequence: TGTGCCAGCAGTTCAGCGGGAGGGAAGAATGAGCAGTTCTTC. Protein product: CASSSAGGKNEQFF. Full variable domain (rest looked up from reference TRBV28 and TRBJ2-1): DVKVTQSSRYLVKRTGEKVFLECVQDMDHENMFWYRQDPGLGLRLIYFSYDVKMKEKGDIPEGYSVSREKKERFSLILESASTNQTSMYLCASSSAGGKNEQFFGPGTRLTVL.

This clonotype has only a few counts. The rearrangement uses TRBV7-2 and TRBJ1-2; D ambiguous. V dropped 2 bases and J dropped 8 bases, with 6 bases sitting between them. The CDR3 extends over 11 amino acids. The germline V gene encodes CDR1 SGHTA and CDR2 FQGNSA. As DNA, the CDR3 is TGTGCCAGCAGCTTAAATCGCGGCTACACCTTC. Its translation: CASSLNRGYTF.

CDR3: CSVYGGRGYEQYF. The CDR3 DNA follows: TGCAGCGTGTATGGGGGCCGAGGGTACGAGCAGTACTTC. The chain is built from TRBV29-1 and TRBJ2-7; maybe TRBD1 (6 bases). Trimming left V 6 bases short and J 4 bases short, with 16 bases between. The CDR3 extends over 13 amino acids. Germline loops: CDR1 SQVTM, CDR2 ANQGSEA.

The chain recombines TRBV4-1 with TRBJ2-1, with D possibly matching TRBD1 (6 bases). The CDR3 runs to 14 residues. CDR1 is MGHRA, CDR2 YSYEKL, per germline. Trimming left V 4 bases short and J 3 bases short, with 10 bases between. In nucleotides, the CDR3 is TGCGCCAGCAGCCCCCCGGACAGCTACAATGAGCAGTTCTTC. Translated: CASSPPDSYNEQFF.

V and J are TRBV29-1 and TRBJ2-1, with a tentative D call TRBD2 (6 bases). V gave up 7 bases and J gave up 4 bases, with 17 bases separating them. The CDR3 extends over 14 amino acids. Per germline, CDR1 SQVTM and CDR2 ANQGSEA. The CDR3 sequence: CSAVPGEAYNEQFF. The CDR3 nucleotides read TGCAGCGCCGTTCCGGGAGAAGCGTACAATGAGCAGTTCTTC.

The V gene is TRBV27, the J gene TRBJ1-2, with D possibly being TRBD1 (6 bases). The CDR3 spans 13 residues. Deletions cut 6 bases from V and 3 bases from J, with 11 bases between. The germline CDR1 and CDR2 sequences are MNHEY and SMNVEV (reference sequence). In DNA, the CDR3 is TGTGCCAGCAGCACAGGACAGCACTATGGCTACACCTTC. It specifies CASSTGQHYGYTF.

The chain is built from TRBV18 and TRBJ1-2; D gene ambiguous. V was cut by 3 bases and J by 0 bases, with 11 bases left in between. Germline V gives CDR1 KGHSH, CDR2 LQKENI. The CDR3 is made up of 15 amino acids. In DNA form, the CDR3 reads TGTGCCAGCTCACCCGGGCGCGGGTCTAACTATGGCTACACCTTC. Encoded protein: CASSPGRGSNYGYTF.

This chain links TRBV2 with TRBJ2-1; D is undetermined. This CDR3 region has 15 residues. Trimming cost V 3 bases and J 5 bases, with 14 bases left between them. Germline V CDR1 and CDR2: SNHLY, FYNNEI. The CDR3 sequence: CASSDTRQANNEQFF. CDR3 in DNA: TGTGCCAGCAGTGACACAAGGCAGGCCAACAATGAGCAGTTCTTC.